One sample yielded the 5 T cell receptor beta chains listed below, sequenced in a study of beta chain features in type 1 diabetes. No antigen has been assigned to these receptors. Reverse transcription of all isolated RNA meant that expressed TCRB transcripts were sequenced. Here immunoSEQ multiplex PCR was the method, and the copy in TCRdb shows in-frame clones only, minus some. The sample has more than 250,000 clones; less than 30% are singletons. Notes on the study in general: TCRB CDR3s were moderately but significantly shorter in Type 1 diabetes patients in all four CD4+ subsets.

Sequenced: naive CD4+ T cells from blood. The origin of the receptors is a woman in her twenties or thirties with type 1 diabetes.

The rearrangement uses TRBV29-1 and TRBJ2-7, with D perhaps TRBD1 (6 bases). Between the trimmed V and J ends, which lost 7 bases and 4 bases, there was a span of 14 bases. The germline V gene encodes CDR1 SQVTM and CDR2 ANQGSEA. The CDR3 is 12 amino acids. The CDR3 nucleotides read TGCAGCGGCAGGGACACGGAATACGAGCAGTACTTC. Translation: CSGRDTEYEQYF.

This chain joins TRBV7-9 and TRBJ2-3, with 8 positions matching TRBD2. The CDR3 extends over 17 amino acids. Trimming cost V 5 bases and J 0 bases; bases outside gene matches: 10. Germline V gene data show CDR1 as SEHNR and CDR2 as FQNEAQ (reference sequence). CDR3 loop: CASSPGLLAESTDTQYF. CDR3 sequence (DNA): TGTGCCAGCAGCCCCGGGCTACTAGCGGAGAGCACAGATACGCAGTATTTT.

V usage is TRBV23-1 and J usage is TRBJ2-1; 8 bases align to TRBD1. TRBV23-1 is filed as an ORF, its function uncertain. V shed 3 bases, J shed 5 bases, and the junction held 6 bases outside the gene matches. This CDR3 has 15 residues. CDR3 nucleotides: TGCGCCAGCAGTCACCCCCCAGGGGGCAACAATGAGCAGTTCTTC. It yields the protein CASSHPPGGNNEQFF.

In DNA, the CDR3 is TGTGCCTGGGACCGCGGACTAGCCGGCGAGCAGTACTTC. As protein: CAWDRGLAGEQYF. The chain recombines TRBV30 with TRBJ2-7; 8 bases agree with TRBD2. V shed 5 bases, J shed 6 bases, and the junction held 9 bases outside the gene matches. Germline V gives CDR1 GTSNPN, CDR2 SVGIG (reference sequence). The CDR3 consists of 13 residues.

This clone turned up a few times. This chain joins TRBV18 and TRBJ1-1; D gene unclear. The germline V gene has CDR1 KGHSH and CDR2 LQKENI. V was trimmed by 5 bases and J by 8 bases, leaving 18 bases between them. The CDR3 consists of 14 residues. The DNA for the CDR3 is TGTGCCAGCTCATTTTCCGCTGCAACTACCGAAGCTTTCTTT. This translates into CASSFSAATTEAFF.